This entry lists 29 T cell receptor beta chains sequenced from one sample in a study of PD-1 blockade in classical Hodgkin lymphoma. Profiling relied on immunoSEQ multiplex PCR, and the TCRdb table lists in-frame clones only, not all of them. The sample shows more than 9,500 clones, roughly 81% of them seen only once. Time point specified: cycle 4 day 1 (C4D1), after less than 7 weeks of nivolumab. The patients all showed relapse after autologous stem cell transplantation, while their brentuximab vedotin exposure varied. CD8+ T cells were isolated from thawed PBMCs by magnetic negative selection. Sequenced here: CD8+ T cells from blood, sampled before the fourth cycle of nivolumab. The receptors shown here come from a human donor with classical Hodgkin lymphoma. The donor label of this sample is uncertain.

The chain links TRBV14 to TRBJ2-3; 13 bases match TRBD2. The CDR3 is made up of 18 amino acids. Germline CDR1 is SGHDN and CDR2 is FVKESK. J was trimmed by 2 bases and V by 0 bases; bases with no gene match: 5. The DNA for the CDR3 is TGTGCCAGCAGCCAAGATCTTGGACTAGCGGGGGACACAGATACGCAGTATTTT. It is translated as CASSQDLGLAGDTDTQYF.

This clone was picked up one time. CDR3 region: CASSLQGAGQPQHF. CDR3 in DNA: TGTGCCAGCAGTCTACAGGGGGCTGGACAGCCCCAGCATTTT. The chain uses TRBV27 and TRBJ1-5, with TRBD1 matching over 9 bases. Trimming at V came to 5 bases and at J to 7 bases, leaving 6 bases not matched to a gene. Germline loops: CDR1 MNHEY, CDR2 SMNVEV (reference sequence). This CDR3 is built from 14 residues.

The chain couples TRBV5-6 to TRBJ1-1, with D hard to call. Deletions cut 1 base from V and 7 bases from J, with 17 bases between. This CDR3 is 15 amino acids long. Germline-derived CDR1 and CDR2 are SGHDT and YYEEEE. The CDR3 reads CASSLRRAITLEAFF. The CDR3 nucleotides are TGTGCCAGCAGCTTGAGGAGGGCTATTACCCTTGAAGCTTTCTTT.

This chain links TRBV28 with TRBJ2-3, with D hard to call. Per germline, CDR1 MDHEN and CDR2 SYDVKM. CDR3 size: 15 residues. With 6 bases removed from V and 0 bases from J, the gap between germline ends came to 13 bases. The CDR3, as DNA: TGTGCCAGCAGGGAATGGGGTGCAAGCACAGATACGCAGTATTTT. Translated: CASREWGASTDTQYF.

The rearrangement links TRBV30 to TRBJ2-3, with 7 bases aligning to TRBD1. The ends lost 3 bases at V and 0 bases at J; junction bases unmatched: 6. Germline V gives CDR1 GTSNPN, CDR2 SVGIG (reference sequence). The CDR3 spans 15 residues. For the CDR3, the DNA is TGTGCCTGGAGAGCAACAGGGGCCAGCACAGATACGCAGTATTTT. Protein product: CAWRATGASTDTQYF.

The J gene is TRBJ1-2, the V gene TRBV19, with 10 bases aligning to TRBD1. CDR1 is LNHDA, CDR2 SQIVND, per germline (reference sequence). The CDR3 is 13 residues long. V lost 5 bases and J lost 6; bases outside the gene matches: 3. As DNA, the CDR3 is TGTGCCAGTAGTTACGGGACAGGGGATGGCTACACCTTC. Translation gives CASSYGTGDGYTF.

The chain has TRBV30 and TRBJ1-2; D gene unclear. The CDR3 contains 13 residues. Germline V gives CDR1 GTSNPN, CDR2 SVGIG (reference sequence). With 7 bases removed from V and 1 base from J, the gap between germline ends came to 13 bases. The CDR3 loop is CASSRDFNYGYTF. In DNA, the CDR3 is TGTGCCTCAAGCAGAGACTTTAACTATGGCTACACCTTC.

About this clone itself: At one boundary the junction diverges from the germline segment, which might be a read error. V is TRBV15 and J is TRBJ2-3; D ambiguous. The germline CDR1 and CDR2 sequences are LNHNV and YYDKDF (reference sequence). The CDR3 has 15 residues. The CDR3 DNA reads as TGTGCCACCAGCCGAGAGACGGTCAGCACAGATACGCAGTATTTT. Its protein is CATSRETVSTDTQYF.

The chain joins TRBV4-3 to TRBJ2-5; TRBD1 matches 9 bases. The CDR3 sequence is 17 residues long. Germline V gives CDR1 LGHNA, CDR2 YSLEER. With 2 bases clipped from V and 2 bases from J, the junction kept 9 bases outside the gene matches. The CDR3 here is CASSQFGTGSEQETQYF. The CDR3 nucleotides read TGCGCCAGCAGCCAATTCGGGACAGGGAGTGAACAAGAGACCCAGTACTTC.

The rearrangement links TRBV5-1 to TRBJ1-1; 7 bases agree with TRBD1. The CDR3 loop spans 13 amino acids. V trimming: 4 bases; J trimming: 9 bases; junction bases outside the gene matches: 9. Germline V lookup: CDR1 SGHRS, CDR2 YFSETQ. CDR3 DNA: TGCGCCAGCAGCACGATAGACAGGGACCAAGCTTTCTTT. Residues: CASSTIDRDQAFF.

The gene calls are TRBV27 and TRBJ2-7; TRBD1 aligns across 9 bases. After removal of 8 bases from V and 6 bases from J, the junction contained 5 bases not matched to a gene. The CDR3 consists of 12 residues. Germline V gives CDR1 MNHEY, CDR2 SMNVEV (reference sequence). The CDR3 region has the DNA TGTGCCAGCGGGGGACAGGGCCGCGAGCAGTACTTC. It specifies CASGGQGREQYF.

J is TRBJ2-7 and V is TRBV25-1; either TRBD1 or TRBD2 may fit D (5 bases each). Per germline, CDR1 MGHDK and CDR2 SYGVNS. There are 17 residues in the CDR3. Trimming took off 5 bases at V and 1 base at J, with 21 bases between the two ends. The CDR3 DNA reads as TGTGCCAGCAGTCCAGTTCGTCCGGGACCGACATCCTACGAGCAGTACTTC. Amino acids: CASSPVRPGPTSYEQYF.

The rearrangement joins TRBV28 to TRBJ2-5; no reliable D call. Germline loops: CDR1 MDHEN, CDR2 SYDVKM. This CDR3 region has 15 residues. V lost 1 base and J 3 bases, leaving 12 bases between the germline ends. CDR3 region: CASSLSLGLEETQYF. CDR3 DNA sequence: TGTGCCAGCAGTTTATCGTTGGGGTTAGAAGAGACCCAGTACTTC.

This rearrangement joins TRBV27 to TRBJ1-1, with D tentatively TRBD1 (6 bases). CDR1 and CDR2 (germline): MNHEY, SMNVEV (reference sequence). Trimming left V 3 bases short and J 3 bases short, with 17 bases between. This CDR3 spans 16 amino acids. CDR3 amino acids: CASSFNLRGIDTEAFF. DNA for the CDR3: TGTGCCAGCAGTTTTAATCTAAGGGGGATCGACACTGAAGCTTTCTTT.

The chain has TRBV6-6 and TRBJ1-1; D not resolved. The CDR3 is 14 residues long. Germline values: CDR1 MNHNY, CDR2 SVGAGI (reference sequence). V was cut by 6 bases and J by 3 bases, with 14 bases left in between. The CDR3 spells CASRDAAGYTEAFF. DNA of the CDR3: TGTGCCAGCAGAGACGCGGCTGGGTACACTGAAGCTTTCTTT.

The chain joins TRBV6-5 to TRBJ2-7; 8 nucleotides match TRBD1. From germline, CDR1 is MNHEY and CDR2 SVGAGI. The J segment lost 3 bases and the V segment lost 2 bases, leaving 6 bases of the junction unmatched. The CDR3 spans 15 residues. The CDR3 region has the DNA TGTGCCAGCAGTTACAGGACAGGGTTCAACTACGAGCAGTACTTC. This codes for CASSYRTGFNYEQYF.

The chain joins TRBV6-1 to TRBJ2-5, with D possibly TRBD1 on 6 matching bases. The CDR3 is 13 amino acids. CDR1 and CDR2 from the germline V gene are MNHNS and SASEGT. V was shortened by 11 bases and J by 0 bases, with 13 bases between the two germline ends. The CDR3 here is CAEGHPYQETQYF. The CDR3 coding sequence is TGTGCCGAGGGACACCCATACCAAGAGACCCAGTACTTC.

This clone was counted only a few times. This rearrangement joins TRBV4-2 to TRBJ1-1; D unclear. V dropped 0 bases and J dropped 0 bases, with 11 bases sitting between them. Germline V gene data show CDR1 as LGHNA and CDR2 as YNFKEQ. The CDR3 loop spans 16 amino acids. CDR3 sequence: CASSQDLGPLNTEAFF. In DNA, the CDR3 is TGTGCCAGCAGCCAAGATCTCGGACCGTTGAACACTGAAGCTTTCTTT.

The CDR3 DNA is TGTGCCAGCAGCATCCATACTGCGGCGGGCTCTGGGGCCAACGTCCTGACTTTC. Translation gives CASSIHTAAGSGANVLTF. This chain joins TRBV7-9 and TRBJ2-6; perhaps TRBD2 as D (5 bases). Trimming took 5 bases from V and 0 from J, leaving 17 bases between them. The length of the CDR3 is 18 residues. Per the germline V gene, CDR1 is SEHNR and CDR2 is FQNEAQ (reference sequence). The full variable domain, completed using reference TRBV7-9 and TRBJ2-6, is DTGVSQNPRHKITKRGQNVTFRCDPISEHNRLYWYRQTLGQGPEFLTYFQNEAQLEKSRLLSDRFSAERPKGSFSTLEIQRTEQGDSAMYLCASSIHTAAGSGANVLTFGAGSRLTVL.

The CDR3 here is CSVQGDPSYEQYF. CDR3 coding DNA: TGCAGCGTTCAGGGGGACCCCTCCTACGAGCAGTACTTC. The chain couples TRBV29-1 to TRBJ2-7, with 7 positions matching TRBD1. Losses at the gene ends were 5 bases for V and 0 bases for J; bases not matched to a gene: 4. The CDR3 contains 13 residues. CDR1 and CDR2 (germline): SQVTM, ANQGSEA.

The rearrangement links TRBV13 to TRBJ1-1, with D tentatively TRBD1 (5 bases). This CDR3 is built from 16 residues. Germline V gene data show CDR1 as PRHDT and CDR2 as FYEKMQ (reference sequence). V shed 1 base and J shed 4 bases, with 16 bases lying between them. CDR3 amino acids: CASSLAGRRVSTEAFF. CDR3 in DNA: TGTGCCAGCAGCTTAGCGGGGCGTCGGGTGAGCACTGAAGCTTTCTTT. Based on the CDR3 plus reference TRBV13 and TRBJ1-1, the full variable domain is AAGVIQSPRHLIKEKRETATLKCYPIPRHDTVYWYQQGPGQDPQFLISFYEKMQSDKGSIPDRFSAQQFSDYHSELNMSSLELGDSALYFCASSLAGRRVSTEAFFGQGTRLTVV.

V is TRBV29-1 and J is TRBJ1-2; 7 nucleotides agree with TRBD1. Germline loops: CDR1 SQVTM, CDR2 ANQGSEA. V was clipped by 6 bases and J by 2 bases; unmatched bases: 9. This CDR3 region has 14 residues. Written as DNA, the CDR3 is TGCAGCGTATTAGCGACAGGGACAAACTATGGCTACACCTTC. This encodes CSVLATGTNYGYTF.

This clone was recorded a few times. CDR3 in DNA: TGTGCCTGGAGTCTGTTGGGGGGGCCCCAGCATTTT. It translates to CAWSLLGGPQHF. V usage is TRBV30 and J usage is TRBJ1-5; possible D gene TRBD1, 5 bases. CDR1 and CDR2 (germline): GTSNPN, SVGIG (reference sequence). Trimming took off 2 bases at V and 9 bases at J, with 11 bases between the two ends. The CDR3 is made up of 12 amino acids.

This clone was picked up a small number of times. The chain has TRBV6-5 and TRBJ2-1; the D is unclear. Between the trimmed V and J ends, which lost 7 bases and 8 bases, there was a span of 9 bases. The CDR3 loop spans 11 amino acids. Germline V gene sequence: CDR1 MNHEY, CDR2 SVGAGI. The CDR3 DNA sequence: TGTGCCAGCACGGTACGTGATGAGCAGTTCTTC. The encoded protein is CASTVRDEQFF.

The rearrangement links TRBV11-2 to TRBJ2-1, with 13 positions matching TRBD2. The CDR3 totals 19 residues. V was pared by 1 base and J by 4 bases, with 10 bases of the junction left unmatched. The germline V gene encodes CDR1 SGHAT and CDR2 FQNNGV. CDR3 DNA: TGTGCCAGCAGCTTAGGTCGGACTAGCGGGAGTCCAAAGTACAATGAGCAGTTCTTC. This encodes CASSLGRTSGSPKYNEQFF.

This clone was detected only once. In DNA form, the CDR3 reads TGTGCCAGCAGTCTACACATCAACACTGAAGCTTTCTTT. Its protein is CASSLHINTEAFF. The chain couples TRBV27 to TRBJ1-1, with D unresolved. Germline V lookup: CDR1 MNHEY, CDR2 SMNVEV (reference sequence). The CDR3 runs to 13 residues. V lost 5 bases and J lost 2, with 9 bases in between.

This clone was observed a few times. Here the CDR3 reads CASTRARNQPQHF. Written as DNA, the CDR3 is TGTGCCAGTACCAGGGCTAGGAATCAGCCCCAGCATTTT. This chain connects TRBV28 to TRBJ1-5; D might be TRBD1 (5 bases). V lost 9 bases and J 4 bases, leaving 13 bases between the germline ends. Germline V gives CDR1 MDHEN, CDR2 SYDVKM. The CDR3 totals 13 residues.

The V gene is TRBV19, the J gene TRBJ1-4; D is perhaps TRBD1 (5 bases). CDR1 is LNHDA, CDR2 SQIVND, per germline (reference sequence). This CDR3 contains 14 residues. Trimming took 5 bases from V and 5 from J, leaving 12 bases between them. CDR3: CASSEREGNEKLFF. CDR3 sequence (DNA): TGTGCCAGTAGTGAAAGGGAGGGGAATGAAAAACTGTTTTTT.

The chain couples TRBV5-3 to TRBJ2-5; 7 nucleotides line up with TRBD2. TRBV5-3 belongs to the ORF category, with a function that is uncertain. V lost 0 bases, J lost 1 base, and 6 bases stayed unmatched. The CDR3 spans 16 residues. The CDR3 region has the DNA TGTGCCAGAAGCTTGGTTGCGGGAGTGTGCCAAGAGACCCAGTACTTC. Protein sequence: CARSLVAGVCQETQYF.